This is a list of T cell receptor beta chains from one sample in a study of shared clonotypes between healthy human individuals. Using immunoSEQ multiplex PCR, the repertoire was profiled, and TCRdb retains in-frame clones only, with some absent. The data show under 2,000,000 clones, about 94% seen once. Source material: naive CD8+ T cells sorted from blood. Receptors were obtained from a young man in good health. The CDR3 runs from the conserved cysteine through the conserved F or W. Fields, in order: D gene, J gene, V gene, clone size, CDR3 protein, CDR3 DNA. D genes are given only for firm matches. Clone size is stated in some rows and not others, as once, few, many or a class when expanded.

d_gene: TRBD2; j_gene: TRBJ2-2; v_gene: TRBV7-9; abundance: -; CDR3aa: CASSPVAGGTTGELFF; CDR3nt: TGTGCCAGCAGCCCAGTAGCGGGAGGCACCACCGGGGAGCTGTTTTTT
d_gene: TRBD2; j_gene: TRBJ2-2; v_gene: TRBV18; abundance: -; CDR3aa: CASSPDRTSFSGELFF; CDR3nt: TGTGCCAGCTCACCGGATCGGACTAGTTTTTCCGGGGAGCTGTTTTTT
d_gene: -; j_gene: TRBJ1-4; v_gene: TRBV28; abundance: -; CDR3aa: CASSFAEKLFF; CDR3nt: TGTGCCAGCAGTTTCGCTGAAAAACTGTTTTTT
d_gene: -; j_gene: TRBJ1-1; v_gene: TRBV30; abundance: -; CDR3aa: CAWSATRGTEAFF; CDR3nt: TGTGCCTGGAGTGCGACACGGGGGACTGAAGCTTTCTTT
d_gene: -; j_gene: TRBJ2-7; v_gene: TRBV5-8; abundance: -; CDR3aa: CASSFGRSDEQYF; CDR3nt: TGTGCCAGCAGCTTCGGCCGGTCCGACGAGCAGTACTTC
d_gene: -; j_gene: TRBJ2-2; v_gene: TRBV2; abundance: -; CDR3aa: CASSEHRGAGELFF; CDR3nt: TGTGCCAGCAGTGAACATCGCGGAGCCGGGGAGCTGTTTTTT
d_gene: -; j_gene: TRBJ2-7; v_gene: TRBV9; abundance: -; CDR3aa: CASSVESGGDYEQYF; CDR3nt: TGTGCCAGCAGCGTAGAATCGGGCGGGGATTACGAGCAGTACTTC
d_gene: -; j_gene: TRBJ2-2; v_gene: TRBV29-1; abundance: -; CDR3aa: CTAASGVIPGELFF; CDR3nt: TGCACCGCCGCTTCAGGGGTTATCCCCGGGGAGCTGTTTTTT
d_gene: -; j_gene: TRBJ1-6; v_gene: TRBV6-6; abundance: once; CDR3aa: CASTELTQGNSPLHF; CDR3nt: TGTGCCAGCACCGAATTAACGCAGGGGAATTCACCCCTCCACTTT
d_gene: -; j_gene: TRBJ1-4; v_gene: TRBV28; abundance: once; CDR3aa: CASSWPLKDRTPFGEKLFF; CDR3nt: TGTGCCAGCAGTTGGCCCCTGAAAGACCGGACTCCCTTTGGGGAAAAACTGTTTTTT
d_gene: TRBD2; j_gene: TRBJ2-2; v_gene: TRBV5-6; abundance: -; CDR3aa: CASSPGLAGFGNTGELFF; CDR3nt: TGTGCCAGCAGCCCGGGACTAGCGGGGTTTGGGAACACCGGGGAGCTGTTTTTT
d_gene: -; j_gene: TRBJ1-3; v_gene: TRBV7-2; abundance: -; CDR3aa: CASSLRGTGNTIYF; CDR3nt: TGTGCCAGCAGCTTAAGAGGGACTGGAAACACCATATATTTT
d_gene: TRBD1; j_gene: TRBJ2-7; v_gene: TRBV10-3; abundance: -; CDR3aa: CAIGGTGQAYEQYF; CDR3nt: TGTGCCATCGGTGGGACGGGACAGGCCTACGAGCAGTACTTC
d_gene: -; j_gene: TRBJ1-5; v_gene: TRBV27; abundance: -; CDR3aa: CASSASAGDLGQPQHF; CDR3nt: TGTGCCAGCAGTGCCTCCGCCGGGGACCTGGGTCAGCCCCAGCATTTT
d_gene: TRBD1; j_gene: TRBJ2-7; v_gene: TRBV5-1; abundance: once; CDR3aa: CASSLGPGTGTYEQYF; CDR3nt: TGCGCCAGCAGCTTGGGGCCGGGGACAGGGACCTACGAGCAGTACTTC
d_gene: -; j_gene: TRBJ1-1; v_gene: TRBV5-6; abundance: -; CDR3aa: CASSLGDYTEAFF; CDR3nt: TGTGCCAGCAGCTTGGGAGATTACACTGAAGCTTTCTTT
d_gene: TRBD1; j_gene: TRBJ2-7; v_gene: TRBV7-9; abundance: -; CDR3aa: CASSLGQGTSYEQYF; CDR3nt: TGTGCCAGCAGCCTAGGACAGGGAACCTCCTACGAGCAGTACTTC
d_gene: -; j_gene: TRBJ1-1; v_gene: TRBV11-2; abundance: -; CDR3aa: CASSLWRTEAFF; CDR3nt: TGTGCCAGCAGCTTGTGGCGGACTGAAGCTTTCTTT
d_gene: -; j_gene: TRBJ1-2; v_gene: TRBV7-8; abundance: -; CDR3aa: CASSLGLAPRYGYTF; CDR3nt: TGTGCCAGCAGCTTAGGTTTAGCCCCTAGGTATGGCTACACCTTC
d_gene: TRBD2; j_gene: TRBJ2-2; v_gene: TRBV28; abundance: -; CDR3aa: CASNSRTSGLGELFF; CDR3nt: TGTGCCAGCAACTCCCGGACTAGCGGGCTCGGGGAGCTGTTTTTT
d_gene: -; j_gene: TRBJ1-3; v_gene: TRBV6-5; abundance: -; CDR3aa: CASSYQGSSGNTIYF; CDR3nt: TGTGCCAGCAGTTACCAGGGGAGCTCTGGAAACACCATATATTTT
d_gene: -; j_gene: TRBJ2-1; v_gene: TRBV6-4; abundance: -; CDR3aa: CASSKQGGNEQFF; CDR3nt: TGTGCCAGCAGTAAACAGGGTGGGAATGAGCAGTTCTTC
d_gene: TRBD2; j_gene: TRBJ2-1; v_gene: TRBV29-1; abundance: -; CDR3aa: CSVAGLAEYNEQFF; CDR3nt: TGCAGCGTCGCGGGACTAGCGGAATACAATGAGCAGTTCTTC
d_gene: TRBD1; j_gene: TRBJ2-7; v_gene: TRBV6-1; abundance: -; CDR3aa: CASSEGPGQGAGEQYF; CDR3nt: TGTGCCAGCAGTGAAGGGCCGGGACAGGGGGCGGGCGAGCAGTACTTC